This T cell receptor beta chain was sequenced during a study of blood T cell repertoires in COVID-19. About the study: PBMCs, B-cell-depleted T cells, or T cells were the source of the cDNA or gDNA that made up the material.

As processed by the authors: How many nucleated cells were present was estimated from reference gene primer amplification. Repertoires were generated with immunoSEQ multiplex PCR, while TCRdb's copy carries only in-frame clones and drops some. That table furnishes V, J and clone size, whereas the DNA furnished D and trimming. The sample consists of a few hundred thousand clones, under 85% of them appearing once. Across about two dozen US areas, participants ranged in age from about 18 to 100 years. This CDR3 contains 14 residues. Trimming cost V 6 bases and J 5 bases; bases outside gene matches: 9. The germline V gene has CDR1 SGHRS and CDR2 YFSETQ.

The chain has TRBV5-1 and TRBJ2-3, with TRBD2 matching 7 bases. The TCR originated in a woman in her 50s who had recovered from COVID-19. Sequences were obtained from PBMCs or T cells enriched from blood (not recorded which). The CDR3 reads CASKLAALGDTQYF. DNA for the CDR3: TGCGCCAGCAAGCTAGCGGCCCTCGGAGATACGCAGTATTTT.